This T cell receptor beta chain was documented in a study of blood T cell repertoires in COVID-19. CDR1 is SGHRS, CDR2 YFSETQ, per germline. There are 16 residues in the CDR3. The V end was cut by 5 bases, the J end by 5 bases, with 17 bases between. This clone was detected only once. Sequencing used immunoSEQ multiplex PCR; TCRdb keeps in-frame clones, though not all of them. This sample carries about 120,000 clones, about 89% of them seen once, and the ten largest clones take just under 30%. The chain links TRBV5-1 to TRBJ1-6; D may be TRBD1 (6 bases). The sample taken for sequencing was peripheral blood. This receptor was identified in a woman in her seventies with acute or convalescent COVID-19. Written as DNA, the CDR3 is TGCGCCAGCAGAAAAATGGGCCAGGGGAATAATTCACCCCTCCACTTT. It encodes CASRKMGQGNNSPLHF.